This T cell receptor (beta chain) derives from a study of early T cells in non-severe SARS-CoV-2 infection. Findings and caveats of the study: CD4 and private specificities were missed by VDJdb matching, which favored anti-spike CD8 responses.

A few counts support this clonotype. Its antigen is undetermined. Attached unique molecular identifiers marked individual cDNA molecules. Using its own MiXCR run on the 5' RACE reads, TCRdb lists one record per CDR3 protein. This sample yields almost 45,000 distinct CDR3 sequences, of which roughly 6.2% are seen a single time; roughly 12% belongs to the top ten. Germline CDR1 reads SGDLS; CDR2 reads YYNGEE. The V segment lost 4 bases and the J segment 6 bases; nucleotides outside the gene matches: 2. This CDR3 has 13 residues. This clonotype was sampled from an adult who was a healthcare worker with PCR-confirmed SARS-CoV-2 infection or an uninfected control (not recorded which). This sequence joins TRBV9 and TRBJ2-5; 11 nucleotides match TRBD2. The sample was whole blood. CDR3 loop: CASSSSGGKTQYF. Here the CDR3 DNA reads TGTGCCAGCAGCTCTAGCGGGGGGAAGACCCAGTACTTC.